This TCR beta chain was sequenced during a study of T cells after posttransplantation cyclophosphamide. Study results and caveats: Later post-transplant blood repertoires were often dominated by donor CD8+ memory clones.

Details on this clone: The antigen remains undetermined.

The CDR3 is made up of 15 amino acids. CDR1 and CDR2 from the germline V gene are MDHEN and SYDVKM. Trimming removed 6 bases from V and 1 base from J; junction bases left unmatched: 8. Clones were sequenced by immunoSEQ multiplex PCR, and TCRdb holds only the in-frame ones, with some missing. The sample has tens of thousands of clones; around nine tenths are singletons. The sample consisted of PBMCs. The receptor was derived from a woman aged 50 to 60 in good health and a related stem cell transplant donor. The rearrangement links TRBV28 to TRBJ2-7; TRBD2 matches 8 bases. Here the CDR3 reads CASSSRLAQSYEQYF. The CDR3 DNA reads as TGTGCCAGCAGCTCCCGACTAGCGCAATCCTACGAGCAGTACTTC.